One sample yielded the 14 T cell receptor beta chains listed below, sequenced in a study of siplizumab effects on memory and regulatory T cells. Here immunoSEQ multiplex PCR was the method, and the copy in TCRdb shows in-frame clones only, minus some. Among under 110,000 clones listed, nearly 95% were seen once. Sequencing was done on a sample of non-Treg CD4+ T cells sorted from blood. The receptors were sampled from a human donor in good health.

V and J are TRBV5-1 and TRBJ2-3; 10 bases are shared with TRBD2. Unmatched junction bases numbered 8, after V lost 1 base and J lost 3 bases. CDR3 length: 17 amino acids. The germline V gene encodes CDR1 SGHRS and CDR2 YFSETQ. The CDR3 DNA follows: TGCGCCAGCAGCTTGCTAGCGGGAGAATTCGGGACAGATACGCAGTATTTT. This encodes CASSLLAGEFGTDTQYF.

The chain couples TRBV6-5 to TRBJ1-1; TRBD1 might be the D (6 bases). V was cut by 10 bases and J by 5 bases, with 17 bases left in between. The CDR3 has 13 amino acids. Germline lookup yields CDR1 MNHEY and CDR2 SVGAGI. CDR3 sequence reads: CATGRGAGTEAFF. Written as DNA, the CDR3 is TGTGCCACCGGCCGGGGGGCGGGAACTGAAGCTTTCTTT.

V gene TRBV25-1 combines with J gene TRBJ2-6; D is uncertain. CDR1 MGHDK and CDR2 SYGVNS come from the germline V gene. Between the trimmed V and J ends, which lost 2 bases and 2 bases, there was a span of 10 bases. CDR3 length: 16 residues. As DNA, the CDR3 is TGTGCCAGCAGTGAAGCAGGAGTCCCTGGGGCCAACGTCCTGACTTTC. Protein sequence: CASSEAGVPGANVLTF.

This rearrangement joins TRBV4-2 to TRBJ2-1; 8 bases are a match to TRBD2. The germline V gene encodes CDR1 LGHNA and CDR2 YNFKEQ. The CDR3 extends over 17 amino acids. V trimming: 0 bases; J trimming: 5 bases; junction bases outside the gene matches: 9. The CDR3 DNA is TGTGCCAGCAGCCAAGACGCTAGCGGGTACGGCGACAATGAGCAGTTCTTC. Translated: CASSQDASGYGDNEQFF.

The chain uses TRBV12-5 and TRBJ1-5, with D unresolved. The CDR3 runs 11 residues. Germline loops: CDR1 LGHNT, CDR2 FRNRAP. Trimming took 5 bases from V and 9 from J, leaving 8 bases between them. DNA of the CDR3: TGTGCTAGTGGTCTCCTGACGCCCCAGCATTTT. As protein: CASGLLTPQHF.

The rearrangement links TRBV6-4 to TRBJ2-7; TRBD1 is a possible D gene (5 bases). Trimming left V 8 bases short and J 3 bases short, with 17 bases between. CDR3 length: 14 amino acids. CDR1 is MRHNA and CDR2 is SNTAGT in the germline V gene. The chain's CDR3 is CASAKELGHYEQYF. CDR3 in DNA: TGTGCCAGCGCGAAGGAGCTGGGGCACTACGAGCAGTACTTC.

The chain couples TRBV7-9 to TRBJ2-1; TRBD2 matches at 7 bases. J lost 7 bases, V lost 2 bases, and 8 bases had no gene match. The CDR3 is 15 residues long. The germline gives CDR1 SEHNR, CDR2 FQNEAQ (reference sequence). The CDR3 DNA follows: TGTGCCAGCAGCTTAACGGGAGGATCCCCTAATGAGCAGTTCTTC. The encoded protein is CASSLTGGSPNEQFF.

This clone has just one count. This rearrangement joins TRBV30 to TRBJ1-3; D ambiguous. Germline CDR1 GTSNPN, CDR2 SVGIG (reference sequence). Between the trimmed V and J ends, which lost 0 bases and 2 bases, there was a span of 14 bases. This CDR3 spans 16 amino acids. CDR3 sequence reads: CAWSVPPLKAGNTIYF. CDR3 nucleotides: TGTGCCTGGAGTGTTCCCCCTCTCAAGGCTGGAAACACCATATATTTT.

This chain links TRBV5-1 with TRBJ1-2; D might be TRBD1 (5 bases). This CDR3 is 17 amino acids long. The ends were cut back, 4 bases at V and 7 bases at J, with 26 bases in the middle. Germline lookup yields CDR1 SGHRS and CDR2 YFSETQ. This CDR3 reads CASSPDPTAGRQGGYTF. The CDR3 DNA reads as TGCGCCAGCAGCCCGGACCCTACCGCCGGACGGCAGGGTGGCTACACCTTC.

The J gene is TRBJ2-1, the V gene TRBV19, with a tentative D call TRBD2 (6 bases). The CDR3 covers 16 residues. Germline loops: CDR1 LNHDA, CDR2 SQIVND (reference sequence). The V and J ends lost 4 bases and 2 bases respectively, with 15 bases between them. DNA for the CDR3: TGTGCCAGTAGTAATGCCATAGCGGCGACCTACAATGAGCAGTTCTTC. Its translation is CASSNAIAATYNEQFF.

The chain joins TRBV9 to TRBJ2-7, with TRBD1 matching 8 bases. This CDR3 is built from 14 residues. V was pared by 3 bases and J by 0 bases, with 2 bases of the junction left unmatched. Germline CDR1 is SGDLS and CDR2 is YYNGEE. The CDR3: CASSGTGGSYEQYF. CDR3 coding DNA: TGTGCCAGCAGCGGCACAGGGGGCTCCTACGAGCAGTACTTC.

This chain uses TRBV6-1 with TRBJ2-5; a possible D gene is TRBD1 (6 bases). The CDR3 consists of 15 residues. V gave up 4 bases and J gave up 5 bases, with 17 bases separating them. The germline V gene encodes CDR1 MNHNS and CDR2 SASEGT. CDR3 protein: CASSARGAQGETQYF. CDR3 in DNA: TGTGCCAGCAGTGCCAGGGGTGCCCAGGGGGAGACCCAGTACTTC.

The chain carries TRBV7-2 and TRBJ2-4, with D unresolved. The CDR3 totals 13 residues. Trimming stripped 8 bases from V and 0 bases from J, with 8 bases between. CDR1 is SGHTA and CDR2 is FQGNSA in the germline V gene. CDR3: CASCELAKNIQYF. The CDR3 nucleotides are TGTGCCAGCTGTGAGTTAGCCAAAAACATTCAGTACTTC.

J is TRBJ2-3 and V is TRBV6-6, with D perhaps matching TRBD1 (5 bases). Trimming pared 7 bases from V and 3 bases from J, leaving 14 bases between. CDR3 length equals 14 residues. The germline V gene has CDR1 MNHNY and CDR2 SVGAGI (reference sequence). The DNA for the CDR3 is TGTGCCAGCAAAGACGCAGGGCAGACAGATACGCAGTATTTT. Translated, it gives CASKDAGQTDTQYF.